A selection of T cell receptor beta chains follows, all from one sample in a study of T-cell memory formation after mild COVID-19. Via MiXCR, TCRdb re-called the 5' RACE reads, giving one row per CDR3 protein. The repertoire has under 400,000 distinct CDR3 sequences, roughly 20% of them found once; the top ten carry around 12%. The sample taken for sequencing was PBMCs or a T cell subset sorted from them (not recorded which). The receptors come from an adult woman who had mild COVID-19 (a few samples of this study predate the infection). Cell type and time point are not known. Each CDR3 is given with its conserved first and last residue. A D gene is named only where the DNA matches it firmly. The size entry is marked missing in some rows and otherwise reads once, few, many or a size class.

cdr3_aa: CASRRDLAGSYEQYF
cdr3_nt: TGTGCCAGCAGGAGAGATTTGGCGGGCTCCTACGAGCAGTACTTC
d_call: NA
j_call: TRBJ2-7
clone_size: few
v_call: TRBV11-2

cdr3_aa: CATSETSGLQDTDTQYF
cdr3_nt: TGTGCCACCAGTGAAACTAGCGGGCTTCAGGACACAGATACGCAGTATTTT
d_call: TRBD2
j_call: TRBJ2-3
clone_size: NA
v_call: TRBV24-1

cdr3_aa: CASSDLRQGGNSPLHF
cdr3_nt: TGCGCCAGCAGCGATCTACGACAGGGAGGAAATTCACCCCTCCACTTT
d_call: TRBD1
j_call: TRBJ1-6
clone_size: NA
v_call: TRBV5-1

cdr3_aa: CSANRGHQPQHF
cdr3_nt: TGCAGTGCTAACAGGGGGCATCAGCCCCAGCATTTT
d_call: TRBD1
j_call: TRBJ1-5
clone_size: NA
v_call: TRBV20-1

cdr3_aa: CSVYERGYTGELFF
cdr3_nt: TGCAGCGTATACGAAAGGGGTTACACCGGGGAGCTGTTTTTT
d_call: NA
j_call: TRBJ2-2
clone_size: NA
v_call: TRBV29-1

cdr3_aa: CASSLVSGVNTEAFF
cdr3_nt: TGCGCCAGCAGCTTGGTGTCAGGTGTGAACACTGAAGCTTTCTTT
d_call: NA
j_call: TRBJ1-1
clone_size: NA
v_call: TRBV5-1

cdr3_aa: CASSRATGDRGEAFF
cdr3_nt: TGCGCCAGCAGCCGAGCGACAGGGGATCGGGGTGAAGCTTTCTTT
d_call: TRBD1
j_call: TRBJ1-1
clone_size: NA
v_call: TRBV4-1

cdr3_aa: CASSFLAQNTYEQYF
cdr3_nt: TGTGCCAGCAGCTTTCTAGCCCAAAATACCTACGAGCAGTACTTC
d_call: NA
j_call: TRBJ2-7
clone_size: NA
v_call: TRBV11-1

cdr3_aa: CASSLQPLETQYF
cdr3_nt: TGTGCCAGCAGCTTACAACCTCTGGAGACCCAGTACTTC
d_call: NA
j_call: TRBJ2-5
clone_size: once
v_call: TRBV7-6

cdr3_aa: CASSAANYNEQFF
cdr3_nt: TGTGCCAGCAGTGCCGCGAATTACAATGAGCAGTTCTTC
d_call: NA
j_call: TRBJ2-1
clone_size: few
v_call: TRBV6-4

cdr3_aa: CASSVGQGDYEQYF
cdr3_nt: TGTGCCAGCAGTGTCGGACAGGGGGACTACGAGCAGTACTTC
d_call: TRBD1
j_call: TRBJ2-7
clone_size: many
v_call: TRBV6-1

cdr3_aa: CASIDPTNEKLFF
cdr3_nt: TGTGCCAGCATCGACCCAACTAATGAAAAACTGTTTTTT
d_call: NA
j_call: TRBJ1-4
clone_size: NA
v_call: TRBV12-3/TRBV12-4

cdr3_aa: CASSLGIRASSHNEQFF
cdr3_nt: TGTGCCAGCAGCTTGGGAATTCGGGCTAGTTCTCACAATGAGCAGTTCTTC
d_call: NA
j_call: TRBJ2-1
clone_size: few
v_call: TRBV5-5

cdr3_aa: CSASHTSRTRYGYTF
cdr3_nt: TGCAGTGCTAGCCACACCTCCAGGACTCGCTATGGCTACACCTTC
d_call: NA
j_call: TRBJ1-2
clone_size: few
v_call: TRBV20-1

cdr3_aa: CASSQKTVANTEAFF
cdr3_nt: TGTGCCAGCAGCCAGAAGACAGTAGCGAACACTGAAGCTTTCTTT
d_call: NA
j_call: TRBJ1-1
clone_size: few
v_call: TRBV7-8

cdr3_aa: CASSHPGTGASRELFF
cdr3_nt: TGCGCCAGCAGCCACCCCGGGACAGGGGCCTCTAGGGAGCTGTTTTTT
d_call: TRBD1
j_call: TRBJ2-2
clone_size: few
v_call: TRBV4-1

cdr3_aa: CASSWTVGHEQYF
cdr3_nt: TGTGCCAGCAGTTGGACTGTAGGCCACGAGCAGTACTTC
d_call: NA
j_call: TRBJ2-7
clone_size: few
v_call: TRBV27

cdr3_aa: CASSNGISYEQYF
cdr3_nt: TGTGCCAGCAGCAACGGGATTTCCTACGAGCAGTACTTC
d_call: NA
j_call: TRBJ2-7
clone_size: NA
v_call: TRBV9

cdr3_aa: CASRPGQGRGYTF
cdr3_nt: TGTGCCAGCAGACCGGGACAGGGTCGCGGCTACACCTTC
d_call: TRBD1
j_call: TRBJ1-2
clone_size: NA
v_call: TRBV12-3/TRBV12-4

cdr3_aa: CASLQGLPNEQFF
cdr3_nt: TGTGCCAGTTTGCAGGGGCTTCCCAATGAGCAGTTCTTC
d_call: NA
j_call: TRBJ2-1
clone_size: few
v_call: TRBV2